This passage covers 18 T cell receptor beta chains from one sample sequenced in a study of T cells after yellow fever vaccination. TCRdb recomputed calls from the 5' RACE reads with MiXCR, one row per CDR3 protein. Counted here are hundreds of thousands of distinct CDR3 sequences, about 12% occurring once; the ten biggest clones make up approximately 15%. The sample here was PBMCs, taken on the day of the yellow fever booster vaccination. The receptors derive from a man aged 25 to 45 who received the YFV17D yellow fever vaccine.

This clonotype was found a few times. V usage is TRBV6-5 and J usage is TRBJ2-7; weak D call: TRBD2 (5 bases). Trimming cost V 6 bases and J 5 bases, with 8 bases left between them. There are 11 residues in the CDR3. Germline lookup yields CDR1 MNHEY and CDR2 SVGAGI. CDR3 in amino acids: CASSNGNEQYF. The CDR3 DNA reads as TGTGCCAGCAGCAACGGGAACGAGCAGTACTTC.

The chain combines TRBV28 with TRBJ2-4; D might be TRBD1 or TRBD2, each matching 5 bases. CDR1 MDHEN and CDR2 SYDVKM come from the germline V gene. The CDR3 consists of 15 residues. Trimming took 8 bases from V and 2 from J, leaving 16 bases between them. For the CDR3, the DNA is TGTGCCAGCGGACACTCCTCGGGGCCCAAAAACATTCAGTACTTC. Amino acid sequence: CASGHSSGPKNIQYF.

V usage is TRBV28 and J usage is TRBJ2-4; D is unresolved. V shed 3 bases and J shed 0 bases, with 9 bases lying between them. In germline, CDR1 is MDHEN, CDR2 SYDVKM. The CDR3 is 15 amino acids. Here the CDR3 DNA reads TGTGCCAGCAGTTTGGGGAATCTAGCCAAAAACATTCAGTACTTC. It yields the protein CASSLGNLAKNIQYF.

This clonotype was seen only a few times. The gene calls are TRBV7-2 and TRBJ2-1; 10 nucleotides line up with TRBD1. V trimming: 7 bases; J trimming: 8 bases; junction bases outside the gene matches: 14. The CDR3 consists of 16 residues. CDR1 is SGHTA and CDR2 is FQGNSA in the germline V gene. The DNA of the CDR3 is TGTGCCAGCACCCAGATCCGGGACAGGGGTTACCATGAGCAGTTCTTC. This codes for CASTQIRDRGYHEQFF.

This clonotype was picked up a small number of times. The chain carries TRBV7-9 and TRBJ1-1; no reliable D call. The CDR3 sequence is 13 residues long. Germline V gene sequence: CDR1 SEHNR, CDR2 FQNEAQ (reference sequence). Trimming removed 1 base from V and 6 bases from J, with 9 bases in between. CDR3 region: CASSLGLYPEAFF. In DNA, the CDR3 is TGTGCCAGCAGCTTAGGTTTGTACCCTGAAGCTTTCTTT.

This clonotype was counted only a few times. The chain is built from TRBV4-2 and TRBJ1-4; tentatively, D is TRBD1 (5 bases). The CDR3 extends over 15 amino acids. The germline CDR1 and CDR2 sequences are LGHNA and YNFKEQ. Trimming removed 1 base at V and 4 bases at J, with 10 bases between. CDR3 coding DNA: TGTGCCAGCAGCCAAGTAGCGACAGATAATGAAAAACTGTTTTTT. Residues: CASSQVATDNEKLFF.

This clonotype was counted only a few times. The genes are TRBV6-1 and TRBJ2-5; D gene uncertain. With 2 bases removed from V and 6 bases from J, the gap between germline ends came to 13 bases. CDR1 and CDR2 from the germline V gene are MNHNS and SASEGT. The CDR3 has 14 amino acids. The CDR3 DNA is TGTGCCAGCAGTGAAACCGACAATCAAAAGACCCAGTACTTC. Translating gives CASSETDNQKTQYF.

This clonotype showed up just a few times. The chain uses TRBV7-8 and TRBJ2-4, with D perhaps matching TRBD1 (6 bases). V was pared by 8 bases and J by 9 bases, with 23 bases between. The CDR3 length is 15 residues. The germline V gene encodes CDR1 SGHVS and CDR2 FQNEAQ. CDR3 loop: CASEANGTPRGIQYF. In DNA, the CDR3 is TGTGCCAGCGAAGCAAACGGGACACCAAGGGGCATTCAGTACTTC.

This clonotype has just a few counts. The gene calls are TRBV27 and TRBJ1-5, with D possibly TRBD1 on 6 matching bases. This CDR3 is built from 14 residues. Trimming pared 8 bases from V and 5 bases from J, leaving 16 bases between. CDR1 and CDR2 (germline): MNHEY, SMNVEV (reference sequence). CDR3 in DNA: TGTGCCAGCGCGACCGGGACACCCTATCAGCCCCAGCATTTT. Protein product: CASATGTPYQPQHF.

Only a few counts were recorded for this clonotype. The chain links TRBV29-1 to TRBJ2-3; 9 bases fit TRBD1. CDR1 SQVTM and CDR2 ANQGSEA come from the germline V gene. The CDR3 is 17 residues long. The junction had 14 bases not matched to a gene; V was cut back by 6 bases and J by 1 base. The CDR3, as DNA: TGCAGCGTGGAGATTCGCTGGACAGGGGAAGGCACAGATACGCAGTATTTT. Translated, it gives CSVEIRWTGEGTDTQYF.

This chain joins TRBV7-2 and TRBJ2-1; D unclear. The CDR3 is 13 amino acids. CDR1 is SGHTA and CDR2 is FQGNSA in the germline V gene. Trimming left V 5 bases short and J 6 bases short, with 11 bases between. Here the CDR3 DNA reads TGTGCCAGCAGCCCCGGCATGGTCAATGAGCAGTTCTTC. Amino acid sequence: CASSPGMVNEQFF.

At least ten counts were recorded for this clonotype. The rearrangement joins TRBV7-9 to TRBJ1-3; weak D call: TRBD1 (5 bases). CDR1 is SEHNR, CDR2 FQNEAQ, per germline (reference sequence). Trimming took off 1 base at V and 3 bases at J, with 13 bases between the two ends. The CDR3 loop spans 16 amino acids. Here the CDR3 DNA reads TGTGCCAGCAGCTTAGGATCGGGGCTCGATGGAAACACCATATATTTT. It is translated as CASSLGSGLDGNTIYF.

The chain is built from TRBV20-1 and TRBJ2-4; either TRBD1 or TRBD2 may fit D (5 bases each). The CDR3 consists of 13 residues. Trimming stripped 6 bases from V and 3 bases from J, with 12 bases between. From germline, CDR1 is DFQATT and CDR2 SNEGSKA (reference sequence). The CDR3 sequence is CSARGEGKNIQYF. CDR3 nucleotide sequence: TGCAGTGCAAGGGGAGAGGGCAAAAACATTCAGTACTTC.

This clonotype was counted only a few times. The chain combines TRBV28 with TRBJ2-5; TRBD1 matches at 9 bases. V trimming: 7 bases; J trimming: 5 bases; junction bases outside the gene matches: 11. CDR3 length: 15 residues. CDR1 and CDR2 (germline): MDHEN, SYDVKM. DNA for the CDR3: TGTGCCAGCAATCCTGGGGACAGGGTTTATGAGACCCAGTACTTC. Its protein is CASNPGDRVYETQYF.

The chain carries TRBV14 and TRBJ2-4, with 8 nucleotides matching TRBD2. The ends lost 1 base at V and 16 bases at J; junction bases unmatched: 12. Germline V lookup: CDR1 SGHDN, CDR2 FVKESK. CDR3 size: 14 residues. CDR3 coding DNA: TGTGCCAGCAGCCAAGCCTCGGGAGGGTTTATCAAATACTTC. As protein: CASSQASGGFIKYF.

In its sample, this clonotype was seen a few times. J is TRBJ2-2 and V is TRBV7-8, with D possibly called TRBD1 or TRBD2 (5 bases each). The CDR3 consists of 15 residues. Germline V gives CDR1 SGHVS, CDR2 FQNEAQ. Trimming pared 4 bases from V and 2 bases from J, leaving 11 bases between. CDR3 DNA sequence: TGTGCCAGCAGCTCCTGGGACCCCAACACCGGGGAGCTGTTTTTT. Residues: CASSSWDPNTGELFF. Full variable domain (outside the CDR3, taken from reference TRBV7-8 and TRBJ2-2): GAGVSQSPRYKVAKRGQDVALRCDPISGHVSLFWYQQALGQGPEFLTYFQNEAQLDKSGLPSDRFFAERPEGSVSTLKIQRTQQEDSAVYLCASSSWDPNTGELFFGEGSRLTVL.

The chain is built from TRBV4-2 and TRBJ2-2; TRBD2 is a possible D gene (6 bases). There are 18 residues in the CDR3. Germline CDR1 and CDR2: LGHNA and YNFKEQ. V lost 4 bases to trimming and J lost 0 bases, with 18 bases between them. The CDR3 is CASSPDRGGRSNTGELFF. DNA for the CDR3: TGTGCCAGCAGCCCGGATAGGGGAGGAAGATCGAACACCGGGGAGCTGTTTTTT.

The V and J genes are TRBV10-3 and TRBJ2-3; TRBD2 matches at 8 bases. Germline assignment: CDR1 ENHRY and CDR2 SYGVKD. Unmatched junction bases numbered 1, after V lost 9 bases and J lost 2 bases. CDR3 length equals 12 residues. The CDR3, as DNA: TGTGCCATAGCGGGAGACACAGATACGCAGTATTTT. Its protein is CAIAGDTDTQYF.